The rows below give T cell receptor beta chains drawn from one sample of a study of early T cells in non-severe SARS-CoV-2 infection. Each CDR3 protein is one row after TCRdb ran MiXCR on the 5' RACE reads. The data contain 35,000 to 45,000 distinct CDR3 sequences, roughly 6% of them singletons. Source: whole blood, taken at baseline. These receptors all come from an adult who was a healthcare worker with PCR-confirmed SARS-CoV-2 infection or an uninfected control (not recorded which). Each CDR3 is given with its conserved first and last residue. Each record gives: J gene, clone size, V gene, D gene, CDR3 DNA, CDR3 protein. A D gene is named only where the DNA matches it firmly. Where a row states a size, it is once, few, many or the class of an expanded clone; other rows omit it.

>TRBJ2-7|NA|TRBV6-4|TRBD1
TGTGCCAGCAGTGACTCGCAGGACAGGGAGGACCTAATAGTCTACGAGCAGTACTTC
CASSDSQDREDLIVYEQYF
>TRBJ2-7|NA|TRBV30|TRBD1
TGTGCCTGGGGAACAGGGGCTCGCTACGAGCAGTACTTC
CAWGTGARYEQYF
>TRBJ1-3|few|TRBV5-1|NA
TGCGCCAGCAGCTTGGGACAGCACTCTGGAAACACCATATATTTT
CASSLGQHSGNTIYF
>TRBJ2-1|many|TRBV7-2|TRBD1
TGTGCCAGCAGCCACGCCCGCAGGGGGAACGACAATGAGCAGTTCTTC
CASSHARRGNDNEQFF
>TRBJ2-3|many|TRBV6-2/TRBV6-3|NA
TGTGCCAGCAGTTACCGGACGGGCACAGATGCGCAGTATTTT
CASSYRTGTDAQYF
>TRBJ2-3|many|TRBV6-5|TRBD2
TGTGCCAGCAGGTCCGCTAGCGGGGGTTCCCCTAGCACAGATACGCAGTATTTT
CASRSASGGSPSTDTQYF
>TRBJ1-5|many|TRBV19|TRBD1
TGTGCCAGTAGTATCTCCGGGACAGGCTATAGCAATCAGCCCCAGCATTTT
CASSISGTGYSNQPQHF
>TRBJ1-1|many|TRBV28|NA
TGTGCCAGCAGGGAGGTCGGGTCCCACACTGAAGCTTTCTTT
CASREVGSHTEAFF
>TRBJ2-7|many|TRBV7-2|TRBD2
TGTGCCAGCAGCTCAGCGGGGGGCTCCTACGAGCAGTACTTC
CASSSAGGSYEQYF
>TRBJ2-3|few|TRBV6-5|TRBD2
TGTGCCAGCAGTTACGGACTAGCGGGCCAAACAGATACGCAGTATTTT
CASSYGLAGQTDTQYF
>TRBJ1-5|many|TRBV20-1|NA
TGCAGTGCTAGCTCGGCCAGGGAAAATCAGCCCCAGCATTTT
CSASSARENQPQHF
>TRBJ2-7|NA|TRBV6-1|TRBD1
TGTGCCAGCAGTGAAGCAGGGACAGGGGAGTACGAGCAGTACTTC
CASSEAGTGEYEQYF
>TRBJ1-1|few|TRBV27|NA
TGTGCCAGCAGTCCAACGACAGGCATCGTAGGAGGCACTGAAGCTTTCTTT
CASSPTTGIVGGTEAFF
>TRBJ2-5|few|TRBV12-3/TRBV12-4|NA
TGTGCCAGCAGTTTTGAAGGGATAGAGACCCAGTACTTC
CASSFEGIETQYF
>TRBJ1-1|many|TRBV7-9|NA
TGTGCCAGCAGCTTAGTCTCAGGGAACACTGAAGCTTTCTTT
CASSLVSGNTEAFF